This is a list of T cell receptor beta chains from one sample in a study of blood T cells in healthy people across ages. TCRdb ran MiXCR on the 5' RACE reads and lists one entry per CDR3 protein. The sample carries about 1.6 million distinct CDR3 sequences, 30% to 40% recorded once. The specimen was blood. The source of these receptors is a woman under 40 in good health. The CDR3 runs from the conserved cysteine through the conserved F or W. A D gene is named only where the DNA matches it firmly. Where a row states a size, it is once, few, many or the class of an expanded clone; other rows omit it.

>few|TRBD1|TRBJ1-2|TRBV4-1
TGCGCCAGCAGTATCATGACAGGGAGGGGCTACACCTTC
CASSIMTGRGYTF
>-|TRBD1|TRBJ1-1|TRBV7-9
TGTGCCAGCAGAAACACATTGTTCGGACAGGAGAACACTGAAGCTTTCTTT
CASRNTLFGQENTEAFF
>-|-|TRBJ2-1|TRBV4-1
TGCGCCAGCAGCGATCAAGACAAATTCAATGAGCAGTTCTTC
CASSDQDKFNEQFF
>-|TRBD1|TRBJ1-4|TRBV11-2
TGTGCCAGCAGCTACCTAGGGACAGCGACAACTAATGAAAAACTGTTTTTT
CASSYLGTATTNEKLFF
>few|-|TRBJ2-6|TRBV30
TGTGCCTGGAGCGAGCTTAGGACCGGGGCCAACGTCCTGACTTTC
CAWSELRTGANVLTF
>-|TRBD1|TRBJ2-5|TRBV30
TGTGCCTGGGGGACAGGGAACCAAGAGACCCAGTACTTC
CAWGTGNQETQYF
>many|-|TRBJ2-3|TRBV15
TGTGCCACCAGCAGAGAAATTGATCTCGAAGATACGCAGTATTTT
CATSREIDLEDTQYF
>-|-|TRBJ2-3|TRBV5-1
TGCGCCAGCAGTTCCGTAGTAAGCACAGATACGCAGTATTTT
CASSSVVSTDTQYF
>-|TRBD1|TRBJ2-7|TRBV5-1
TGCGCCAGCAGCACCGGACAGGGTCCCATCTACGAGCAGTACTTC
CASSTGQGPIYEQYF
>few|TRBD1|TRBJ1-4|TRBV5-1
TGCGCCAGCAGCGTGGGACAGGCTGCAACTAATGAAAAACTGTTTTTT
CASSVGQAATNEKLFF
>-|-|TRBJ1-4|TRBV20-1
TGCAGTGCCCAAACCATCGGACAGAGGAGTGAAAAACGGTTTTTT
CSAQTIGQRSEKRFF
>many|TRBD2|TRBJ2-1|TRBV3-1
TGTGCCAGCAGCCAAGCGGGAGCGGGGGTTTACAATGAGCAGTTCTTC
CASSQAGAGVYNEQFF
>many|-|TRBJ2-7|TRBV29-1
TGCAGCGTTGAAGGTTGGACAGACAGCTACGAGCAGTACTTC
CSVEGWTDSYEQYF
>few|-|TRBJ1-2|TRBV6-1
TGTGCCAGCAGTGGAGGGGCGTCCGATAGTGTTGCGCTCACCTTC
CASSGGASDSVALTF
>many|-|TRBJ2-7|TRBV7-4
TGTGCCAGCAGCTTTTGTTACGAGCAGTACTTC
CASSFCYEQYF
>many|-|TRBJ2-7|TRBV29-1
TGCAGCGTTGAAGTGTCTGCCTCCTACGAGCAGTACTTC
CSVEVSASYEQYF
>-|-|TRBJ2-3|TRBV6-1
TGTGCCAGCAGTGGGCTGGGGGCGGCAGATACGCAGTATTTT
CASSGLGAADTQYF
>few|TRBD1|TRBJ2-5|TRBV5-1
TGCGCCAGCAGCTTGGATCACAGGGGAGTCCAAGAGACCCAGTACTTC
CASSLDHRGVQETQYF
>-|-|TRBJ1-1|TRBV4-1
TGCGCCAGCAGCCATCACCAGTCCGGTTTACCTACAGCTTTCTTT
CASSHHQSGLPTAFF
>-|-|TRBJ1-5|TRBV2
TGTGCCAGCAGTGAATTGCCAGGGGCTCAGCCCCAGCATTTT
CASSELPGAQPQHF
>few|TRBD1|TRBJ1-2|TRBV9
TGTGCCAGCAGCGCCCGCCTTACAGGGGGAGATGGCTACACCTTC
CASSARLTGGDGYTF
>-|TRBD1|TRBJ2-7|TRBV7-8
TGTGCCAGCAGCCACGGACAGGGAAGCTCCTACGAGCAGTACTTC
CASSHGQGSSYEQYF
>-|TRBD1|TRBJ2-5|TRBV5-5
TGTGCCAGCAGCCCCTCGGGACAGTTGGGGGAGACCCAGTACTTC
CASSPSGQLGETQYF
>-|TRBD2|TRBJ2-2|TRBV20-1
TGCAGTGCAACTAGCGGGAGAAAGGTCGGGGAGCTGTTTTTT
CSATSGRKVGELFF
>-|TRBD1|TRBJ2-7|TRBV12-3/TRBV12-4
TGTGCCAGCAAGGAAGGAATCGACAGGGGCTACGAGCAGTACTTC
CASKEGIDRGYEQYF
>-|TRBD1|TRBJ2-7|TRBV4-1
TGCGCCAGCAGCATCCCGGGACAGGGGTCCTACGAGCAGTACTTC
CASSIPGQGSYEQYF
>-|-|TRBJ2-1|TRBV12-3/TRBV12-4
TGTGCCAGCAGTTTAGCGGCCAATGAGCAGTTCTTC
CASSLAANEQFF
>few|-|TRBJ2-5|TRBV20-1
TGCAGTGTATTCGACGGACTTCCACAAGAGACCCAGTACTTC
CSVFDGLPQETQYF
>few|-|TRBJ1-2|TRBV3-1
TGTGCCAGCAGCCAAGCCAACCTCGGCTACACCTTC
CASSQANLGYTF
>few|-|TRBJ2-1|TRBV5-1
TGCGCCAGCAGCTTCCTCCGGGGGTCAACGGGCGATGAGCAGTTCTTC
CASSFLRGSTGDEQFF
>few|TRBD1|TRBJ2-1|TRBV20-1
TGCAGTGCAGAATCAGCCGGGACAGGGGGCGATGAGCAGTTCTTC
CSAESAGTGGDEQFF
>many|-|TRBJ2-7|TRBV20-1
TGCAGTGCCCTTACTAGAGGGTACGAGCAGTACTTC
CSALTRGYEQYF
>-|-|TRBJ2-5|TRBV27
TGTGCCAGCAGTTTAGAGGACGGCTTGGATGAGCAGTACTTC
CASSLEDGLDEQYF
>few|-|TRBJ2-5|TRBV10-3
TGTGCCATCAGGGCCCCCGGACAAGAGACCCAGTACTTC
CAIRAPGQETQYF
>-|TRBD2|TRBJ2-1|TRBV20-1
TGCAGTGCTAGAGTCGGCCTAGCGGGAGTCAACTTATACAATGAGCAGTTCTTC
CSARVGLAGVNLYNEQFF
>-|-|TRBJ2-1|TRBV7-6
TGTGCCAGCAGCGAGGACCTGGGGAGCTCCTACAATGAGCAGTTCTTC
CASSEDLGSSYNEQFF
>-|-|TRBJ2-3|TRBV9
TGTGCCAGCAGCGTACGGGGGCGGGAAGGAGATACGCAGTATTTT
CASSVRGREGDTQYF
>-|-|TRBJ1-1|TRBV7-9
TGTGCCAGCAGCTTAATCGCTGGGCGAGGCACTGAAGCTTTCTTT
CASSLIAGRGTEAFF
>-|-|TRBJ2-3|TRBV9
TGTGCCAGCAGCCCCATCGGGGGGCGGGATACGCAGTATTTT
CASSPIGGRDTQYF
>-|TRBD1|TRBJ1-1|TRBV29-1
TGCAGCGTTGGACAGGGGGCAGCTGAAGCTTTCTTT
CSVGQGAAEAFF
>-|TRBD1|TRBJ2-6|TRBV28
TGTGCCAGCAGAGGACAGGGGGCGCAATTTGCCTCTGGGGCCAACGTCCTGACTTTC
CASRGQGAQFASGANVLTF
>-|-|TRBJ1-1|TRBV20-1
TGCAGTGCTAGAGATAGTCGGGGGGCCACGAACACTGAAGCTTTCTTT
CSARDSRGATNTEAFF
>-|-|TRBJ2-1|TRBV7-9
TGTGCCAGCAGATACGGGGTGAGCTCCTACAATGAGCAGTTCTTC
CASRYGVSSYNEQFF
>few|-|TRBJ1-2|TRBV6-6
TGTGCCAGCAGTTACTCGAAACAGGGCCCGGATGGCTACACCTTC
CASSYSKQGPDGYTF
>-|-|TRBJ2-7|TRBV6-1
TGTGCCAGCAGTGTGGCGGGACACCCCAACGAGCAGTACTTC
CASSVAGHPNEQYF
>few|TRBD1|TRBJ2-2|TRBV29-1
TGCAGCGTGGGACAGGGCGGCGGGGAGCGGTTTTTT
CSVGQGGGERFF
>-|-|TRBJ2-1|TRBV4-1
TGCGCCAGCAGCCAAGACAGACATGAGCAGTTCTTC
CASSQDRHEQFF
>few|-|TRBJ2-5|TRBV10-3
TGTGCCATCAGTGAGTTCTCCGGGGAGACCCAGTACTTC
CAISEFSGETQYF
>many|TRBD2|TRBJ2-7|TRBV5-1
TGCGCCAGCAGCAGGGGGACTAGCGGGAGAGGTGAGCAGTACTTC
CASSRGTSGRGEQYF
>few|TRBD1|TRBJ2-7|TRBV11-2
TGTGCCAGCAGCCTCCTAGGACAGGGAGTCTTCGAGCAGTACTTC
CASSLLGQGVFEQYF
>few|TRBD2|TRBJ2-7|TRBV6-6
TGTGCCTCTCATGGCGGGGGATACTCCTACGAGCAGTACTTC
CASHGGGYSYEQYF
>few|TRBD2|TRBJ2-7|TRBV20-1
TGCAGTGCTAGGGCCCCCGTCGGGGGGGCCGCCCACGAGCAGTACTTC
CSARAPVGGAAHEQYF
>many|TRBD2|TRBJ2-3|TRBV29-1
TGCAGCGTTGACTCACTAGCGGGAGAAAGTTTTGATACGCAGTATTTT
CSVDSLAGESFDTQYF
>-|-|TRBJ1-2|TRBV20-1
TGCAGTGCTAGAGGTCCAGGGGCTTATGGCTACACCTTC
CSARGPGAYGYTF
>-|-|TRBJ2-7|TRBV6-2/TRBV6-3
TGTGCCAGCCCCCCCGGCTACGAGCAGTACTTC
CASPPGYEQYF